This T cell receptor (beta chain) emerged from a study of CD8 T cells in Susac syndrome. With random hexamers, roughly 0.45 to 1 ug RNA was reverse transcribed. TCRdb re-analysed the immunoSEQ multiplex PCR reads in MiXCR, keeping a single row per CDR3 protein. The sample has 150,000 to 200,000 distinct CDR3 sequences; over 85% are singletons. The CDR3 totals 16 residues. Germline CDR1 and CDR2: SGHAT and FQDESV (reference sequence). Trimming stripped 2 bases from V and 0 bases from J, with 10 bases between. This clonotype was found once. This receptor was obtained from a human donor in good health. The J gene is TRBJ2-2, the V gene TRBV11-1, with D perhaps TRBD1 or TRBD2 (5 bases each). Specimen: CD4+ T cells from PBMCs. The DNA of the CDR3 is TGTGCCAGCAGCTTATCTGGGACCGCGAACACCGGGGAGCTGTTTTTT. Its protein product is CASSLSGTANTGELFF.